This is a list of T cell receptor beta chains from one sample in a study of T cells in Graves' hyperthyroidism and ophthalmopathy. MiXCR, run by TCRdb on the multiplex PCR reads, gives a single entry per CDR3 protein. In the table there are 250,000 to 350,000 distinct CDR3 sequences, about 20% of which are singletons. The material sequenced was blood. All receptors come from a man younger than 45 with Graves' ophthalmopathy. CDR3s include the opening cysteine and the closing phenylalanine or tryptophan. The D gene is left open where the match is weak. For some rows the clone size is stated as once, few or many, or as a class when expanded; others skip it.

d_gene: .; abundance: many; j_gene: TRBJ2-3; v_gene: TRBV2; CDR3aa: CASSEAPWDTQYF; CDR3nt: TGTGCCAGCAGTGAAGCCCCGTGGGATACGCAGTATTTT
d_gene: .; abundance: .; j_gene: TRBJ1-5; v_gene: TRBV15; CDR3aa: CATSRAADSNQPQHF; CDR3nt: TGTGCCACCAGCAGAGCCGCAGACAGCAATCAGCCCCAGCATTTT
d_gene: .; abundance: .; j_gene: TRBJ1-1; v_gene: TRBV15; CDR3aa: CATSKTSDGTNTEAFF; CDR3nt: TGTGCCACCAGCAAGACCTCGGACGGTACGAACACTGAAGCTTTCTTT
d_gene: TRBD2; abundance: .; j_gene: TRBJ2-2; v_gene: TRBV24-1; CDR3aa: CATSGAGAIGELFF; CDR3nt: TGTGCCACCAGCGGGGCGGGAGCGATCGGGGAGCTGTTTTTT
d_gene: TRBD1; abundance: many; j_gene: TRBJ1-2; v_gene: TRBV2; CDR3aa: CASSESNRGLGYTF; CDR3nt: TGTGCCAGCAGTGAATCTAACAGGGGCCTCGGCTACACCTTC
d_gene: .; abundance: .; j_gene: TRBJ1-5; v_gene: TRBV24-1; CDR3aa: CATSSGPNQPQHF; CDR3nt: TGTGCCACCAGCTCAGGTCCCAATCAGCCCCAGCATTTT
d_gene: TRBD1; abundance: few; j_gene: TRBJ1-2; v_gene: TRBV20-1; CDR3aa: CSAIKSGGTANYGYTF; CDR3nt: TGCAGTGCTATAAAATCAGGCGGGACAGCTAACTATGGCTACACCTTC
d_gene: TRBD2; abundance: .; j_gene: TRBJ2-7; v_gene: TRBV18; CDR3aa: CASSPYRDYRAYEQYF; CDR3nt: TGTGCCAGCTCACCTTACCGGGACTATCGGGCATACGAGCAGTACTTC
d_gene: TRBD2; abundance: .; j_gene: TRBJ2-3; v_gene: TRBV11-1; CDR3aa: CASSSPLAGNTDTQYF; CDR3nt: TGTGCCAGCAGCTCCCCCCTAGCGGGAAACACAGATACGCAGTATTTT
d_gene: .; abundance: .; j_gene: TRBJ2-1; v_gene: TRBV28; CDR3aa: CASRVGARPYNEQFF; CDR3nt: TGTGCCAGCAGAGTAGGGGCCCGACCCTACAATGAGCAGTTCTTC
d_gene: .; abundance: few; j_gene: TRBJ2-4; v_gene: TRBV7-2; CDR3aa: CASSPPWPGPILAKNIQYF; CDR3nt: TGTGCCAGCAGCCCGCCCTGGCCAGGGCCCATACTAGCCAAAAACATTCAGTACTTC
d_gene: .; abundance: .; j_gene: TRBJ2-1; v_gene: TRBV5-4; CDR3aa: CASSFVADNEQFF; CDR3nt: TGTGCCAGCAGCTTCGTCGCAGACAATGAGCAGTTCTTC
d_gene: .; abundance: .; j_gene: TRBJ1-1; v_gene: TRBV14; CDR3aa: CASSQFYVGGTEAFF; CDR3nt: TGTGCCAGCAGCCAATTTTACGTAGGGGGCACTGAAGCTTTCTTT
d_gene: .; abundance: .; j_gene: TRBJ1-5; v_gene: TRBV9; CDR3aa: CASSFEQTDTQHF; CDR3nt: TGTGCCAGCAGCTTCGAGCAAACAGATACGCAGCATTTT
d_gene: .; abundance: .; j_gene: TRBJ2-2; v_gene: TRBV7-3; CDR3aa: CASSLRGVAGELFF; CDR3nt: TGTGCCAGCAGCTTAAGGGGGGTTGCGGGGGAGCTGTTTTTT
d_gene: .; abundance: .; j_gene: TRBJ2-1; v_gene: TRBV7-3; CDR3aa: CASSSRHWDEQFF; CDR3nt: TGTGCCAGCAGCTCCCGCCATTGGGATGAGCAGTTCTTC
d_gene: TRBD1; abundance: few; j_gene: TRBJ1-1; v_gene: TRBV6-1; CDR3aa: CASSVDRGNTEAFF; CDR3nt: TGTGCCAGCAGCGTTGACAGGGGGAACACTGAAGCTTTCTTT
d_gene: .; abundance: few; j_gene: TRBJ2-7; v_gene: TRBV24-1; CDR3aa: CATSQPEGTPPYEQYF; CDR3nt: TGTGCCACCAGCCAACCGGAGGGGACACCACCCTACGAGCAGTACTTC
d_gene: TRBD2; abundance: .; j_gene: TRBJ2-3; v_gene: TRBV12-3/TRBV12-4; CDR3aa: CASSFPPGGSVANTQYF; CDR3nt: TGTGCCAGCAGTTTTCCTCCGGGCGGGAGTGTCGCAAATACGCAGTATTTT